The 9 T cell receptor beta chains listed next were all sequenced from one sample in a study of CD8 T cells in Susac syndrome. RNA in amounts of roughly 0.5 to 1 ug was reverse transcribed with random hexamers. TCRdb re-called the immunoSEQ multiplex PCR reads through MiXCR, storing one row per CDR3 protein. The table includes tens of thousands of distinct CDR3 sequences, around 94% detected once. Material for sequencing was CD8+ T cells from PBMCs. The receptor source for this set is a human donor in good health.

The V call is TRBV4-1, the J call TRBJ1-2, with D hard to call. This CDR3 contains 16 residues. Trimming took 0 bases from V and 1 from J, leaving 12 bases between them. Germline CDR1 MGHRA, CDR2 YSYEKL. This CDR3 reads CASSQEVRGSNYGYTF. As DNA, the CDR3 is TGCGCCAGCAGCCAAGAGGTCCGCGGGAGTAACTATGGCTACACCTTC.

For the CDR3, the DNA is TGCAGCGTTGATCGGGGTGGGGGACTCGCAGATACGCAGTATTTT. Translation: CSVDRGGGLADTQYF. This chain links TRBV29-1 with TRBJ2-3; D may be TRBD2 (6 bases). Germline V CDR1 and CDR2: SQVTM, ANQGSEA. This CDR3 is 15 amino acids long. V dropped 3 bases and J dropped 4 bases, with 17 bases sitting between them.

The chain is built from TRBV25-1 and TRBJ2-7, with D unresolved. Germline-derived CDR1 and CDR2 are MGHDK and SYGVNS. The CDR3 sequence is 14 residues long. Trimming removed 2 bases at V and 4 bases at J, with 12 bases between. The DNA of the CDR3 is TGTGCCAGCAGTGAAATGGCAATCCCTTACGAGCAGTACTTC. Its translation: CASSEMAIPYEQYF.

This clonotype was seen only once. The V and J genes are TRBV18 and TRBJ1-2; no clear D. Deletions cut 3 bases from V and 4 bases from J, with 12 bases between. Germline V gene lookup returns CDR1 KGHSH and CDR2 LQKENI. The CDR3 extends over 14 amino acids. CDR3 DNA: TGTGCCAGCTCACCTCTAAACCGGCGCTATGGCTACACCTTC. Amino acid sequence: CASSPLNRRYGYTF.

V and J are TRBV4-1 and TRBJ1-2; no clear D. CDR3 length: 14 residues. V was shortened by 4 bases and J by 7 bases, with 16 bases between the two germline ends. Germline V gives CDR1 MGHRA, CDR2 YSYEKL. The CDR3 DNA reads TGCGCCAGCAGCCCGCGTATGGGCCCCGGTGGCTACACCTTC. Its protein is CASSPRMGPGGYTF.

The gene calls are TRBV28 and TRBJ2-7; a possible D gene is TRBD1 (5 bases). The V gene lost 2 bases and the J gene lost 2 bases, with 13 bases spanning the gap. CDR1 is MDHEN, CDR2 SYDVKM, per germline. The length of the CDR3 is 15 residues. The CDR3 bases are TGTGCCAGCAGTTTAAGGGGATCTGGGGCCTACGAGCAGTACTTC. Encoded protein: CASSLRGSGAYEQYF.

V gene TRBV12-3 or TRBV12-4 combines with J gene TRBJ1-4, with D uncertain. CDR3 size: 14 residues. The V gene lost 4 bases and the J gene lost 8 bases, with 14 bases spanning the gap. The CDR3 DNA sequence: TGTGCCAGCAGTTATGGTGCCGGTACAGAAAAACTGTTTTTT. It is translated as CASSYGAGTEKLFF.

The chain recombines TRBV6-6 with TRBJ2-7; D gene uncertain. This CDR3 spans 14 amino acids. The germline V gene has CDR1 MNHNY and CDR2 SVGAGI (reference sequence). V was cut by 0 bases and J by 3 bases, with 9 bases left in between. CDR3 nucleotides: TGTGCCAGCAGTTACTCCGGCGCCAACTACGAGCAGTACTTC. Encoded protein: CASSYSGANYEQYF.

V is TRBV4-1 and J is TRBJ2-3; D is undetermined. This CDR3 has 14 residues. V lost 2 bases to trimming and J lost 2 bases, with 8 bases between them. CDR1 and CDR2 from the germline V gene are MGHRA and YSYEKL. CDR3 in amino acids: CASSQFRPTDTQYF. As DNA, the CDR3 is TGCGCCAGCAGCCAATTTCGTCCCACAGATACGCAGTATTTT.